This T cell receptor beta chain was recovered during a study of identifying expanded T cells in peripheral blood. Looked up from germline, CDR1 is MNHGY and CDR2 is SVAAGI. Trimming at V came to 5 bases and at J to 5 bases, leaving 7 bases not matched to a gene. The CDR3 totals 16 residues. This clone has a handful of counts. The repertoire was sequenced with immunoSEQ multiplex PCR; TCRdb's copy has only in-frame clones and lacks some. This table holds 85,000 to 100,000 clones, 70% to 90% found once. This chain connects TRBV6-9 to TRBJ2-2; 11 bases fit TRBD2. This receptor was taken from a person aged 18-70 years in good health. Sequencing was performed on blood. Here the CDR3 DNA reads TGTGCCAGCAGTCCTACTAGCGGGGGTCGGACCGGGGAGCTGTTTTTT. Protein product: CASSPTSGGRTGELFF.